This T cell receptor (beta chain) was recovered during a study of CD8 T cells in Susac syndrome (dated by TCRdb to about 2019). Looking at the study overall: The study used repertoire sequencing to test whether antigen drove CD8+ T cell activation and differentiation in Susac syndrome.

RNA was extracted using the RNeasy kit, and about 0.5 to 1 ug of the RNA was reverse transcribed with random hexamers. The immunoSEQ multiplex PCR assay, covering 54 Vbeta and 13 Jbeta segments, was used to amplify TCR beta CDR3 regions. Bias from PCR amplification was corrected by using a synthetic template baseline for primer optimization and for computational correction. In the paper's pipeline: Reads were assigned to V, D and J genes according to IMGT and analyzed in immunoSEQ Analyzer, with only productive sequences retained. To calculate clonality, Shannon entropy was normalized by log2 of the number of productive unique sequences and then subtracted from one. For each patient and control, public and private clones were evaluated within the 100 most prevalent clones. Clones were defined as Susac-specific if absent from the healthy and MS cohorts, from 900 to 1,200 published viral clones and from other ImmuneACCESS disease sequences. The public reads were quality trimmed at Q25 with fastp and then assembled into clones with MiXCR by TCRdb, keeping productive beta chains. Rows are combined by CDR3 protein, so each entry shows the most common genes and DNA. TCRdb assigned the V and J calls; the authors' analysis was not used. The sample table records 150,000 to 200,000 distinct CDR3 sequences; roughly 95% of these occur just once. Approximately 0.094% of the sample belongs to the ten largest clones.

This clonotype occurred once. No cognate antigen has been identified for it. No base qualities exist here, and no much larger clone lies one base off it. A single read offers scant evidence. Summary of the overall study and its limitations: The number of individuals in the TCR sequencing and HLA analysis was acknowledged as relatively small.

Peripheral blood CD8+ and CD4+ T cells from healthy donors, Susac syndrome patients and multiple sclerosis patients were profiled by high-throughput TCR beta sequencing. The multiple sclerosis controls were treatment-naive patients whose relapsing-remitting disease, either stable or active, fulfilled the revised McDonald criteria. Bulk CD8+ and CD4+ T cells were purified by magnetic negative isolation, while CD8+ TEMRA cells were enriched using FACS. Blood was drawn into EDTA tubes, processed within 24 hours, and PBMCs were isolated by density gradient centrifugation. PBMCs intended for TCR sequencing were cryopreserved in liquid nitrogen and were subsequently thawed in a 37 degrees C water bath. A purity of at least 90% was achieved for sorted or isolated CD4+, CD8+ and CD8+ TEMRA cells. The receptor comes from a human donor with multiple sclerosis. Specimen: CD4+ T cells from PBMCs.

The CDR3 amino acid sequence is: CASSLGQTEKLFF. In nucleotides, the sequence is TGTGCCAGCAGCTTAGGACAGACTGAAAAACTGTTTTTT. The chain employs TRBV7-8 and TRBJ1-4, with TRBD1 tentatively as D gene (5 bases match). Based on the germline V gene, the CDR1 and CDR2 sequences are SGHVS and FQNEAQ. Trimming removed 1 base from V and 7 bases from J, leaving 7 bases between the germline ends. CDR3 length: 13 amino acids, cysteine to phenylalanine. The DNA shown is the 39-base CDR3, in frame from base 1.